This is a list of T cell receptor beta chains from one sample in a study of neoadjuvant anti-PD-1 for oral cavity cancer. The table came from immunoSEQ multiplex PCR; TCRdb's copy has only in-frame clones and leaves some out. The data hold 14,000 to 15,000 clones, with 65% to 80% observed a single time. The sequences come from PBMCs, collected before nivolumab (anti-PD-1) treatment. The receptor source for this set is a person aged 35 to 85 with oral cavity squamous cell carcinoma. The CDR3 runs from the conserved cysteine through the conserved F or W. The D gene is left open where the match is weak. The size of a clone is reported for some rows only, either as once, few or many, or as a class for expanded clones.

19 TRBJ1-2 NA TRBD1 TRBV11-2 CASSSIRDRSHSANYGYTF TGTGCCAGCAGCTCAATCCGGGACAGGTCACATTCAGCTAACTATGGCTACACCTTC
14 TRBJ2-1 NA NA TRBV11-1 CASSPHQGNNEQFF TGTGCCAGCAGCCCTCACCAAGGAAACAATGAGCAGTTCTTC
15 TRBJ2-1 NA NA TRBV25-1 CASSEQTLVAGEQFF TGTGCCAGCAGTGAACAAACTCTGGTAGCCGGTGAGCAGTTCTTC
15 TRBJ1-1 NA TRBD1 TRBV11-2 CASSMTGGRVTEAFF TGTGCCAGCAGCATGACAGGGGGCCGAGTAACTGAAGCTTTCTTT
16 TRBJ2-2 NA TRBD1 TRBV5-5 CASSSHRGQGVGELFF TGTGCCAGCAGCTCCCACCGGGGACAGGGGGTCGGGGAGCTGTTTTTT
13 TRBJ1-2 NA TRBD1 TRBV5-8 CASSYGDRGGYTF TGTGCCAGCAGCTACGGGGACAGGGGTGGCTACACCTTC
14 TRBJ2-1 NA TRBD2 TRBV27 CASRSSGTNNEQFF TGTGCCAGCAGATCCTCCGGGACTAACAATGAGCAGTTCTTC
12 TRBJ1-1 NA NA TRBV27 CASTGRKNEAFF TGTGCCAGCACCGGGAGAAAGAATGAAGCTTTCTTT
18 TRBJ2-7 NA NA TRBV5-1 CASSLGPRAAGHTYEQYF TGCGCCAGCAGCTTGGGTCCCCGGGCGGCGGGGCACACCTACGAGCAGTACTTC
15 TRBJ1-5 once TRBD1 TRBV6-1 CASRGQTYSNQPQHF TGTGCCAGCAGGGGACAGACCTATAGCAATCAGCCCCAGCATTTT
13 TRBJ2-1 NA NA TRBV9 CASSFRPDREQFF TGTGCCAGCAGCTTCCGACCAGACAGGGAGCAGTTCTTC
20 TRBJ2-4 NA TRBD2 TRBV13 CASSSRTSGGRVLAKNIQYF TGTGCCAGCAGCTCCCGGACTAGCGGGGGGCGGGTGCTAGCCAAAAACATTCAGTACTTC
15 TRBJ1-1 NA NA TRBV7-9 CASSSRTLSGTEAFF TGTGCCAGCAGCTCAAGGACCCTATCGGGGACTGAAGCTTTCTTT
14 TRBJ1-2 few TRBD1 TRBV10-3 CAIRSGTGNQAPFF TGTGCCATCAGATCCGGGACAGGGAATCAGGCTCCCTTCTTC
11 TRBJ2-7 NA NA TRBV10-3 CAISPQYEQYF TGTGCCATCAGCCCCCAGTACGAGCAGTACTTC
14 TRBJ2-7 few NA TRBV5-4 CASSLGGMEGEQYF TGTGCCAGCAGCTTGGGGGGGATGGAGGGAGAGCAGTACTTC
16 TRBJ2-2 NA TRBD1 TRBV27 CASSAGGQGMPGELFF TGTGCCAGCAGTGCGGGGGGACAGGGGATGCCCGGGGAGCTGTTTTTT
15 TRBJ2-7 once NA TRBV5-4 CASSLGPYQVYEQYF TGTGCCAGCAGCTTGGGACCGTATCAGGTCTACGAGCAGTACTTC
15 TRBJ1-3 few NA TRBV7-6 CASSASRDTGNTIYF TGTGCCAGCAGCGCCAGCCGGGACACTGGAAACACCATATATTTT
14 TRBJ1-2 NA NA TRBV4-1 CASSQIIGVDGYTF TGCGCCAGCAGCCAGATCATAGGGGTTGATGGCTACACCTTC
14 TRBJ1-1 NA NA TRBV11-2 CASSLHPMNTEAFF TGTGCCAGCAGCCTCCACCCTATGAACACTGAAGCTTTCTTT
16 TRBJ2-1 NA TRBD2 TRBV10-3 CAISVRTSGSSYEQFF TGTGCCATCAGTGTTCGGACTAGCGGGAGTAGCTATGAGCAGTTCTTC
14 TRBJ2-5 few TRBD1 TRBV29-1 CSVESRDREETQYF TGCAGCGTTGAGTCCCGGGACAGGGAAGAGACCCAGTACTTC
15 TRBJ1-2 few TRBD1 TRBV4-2 CASSQVTGLGNGYTF TGTGCCAGCAGCCAAGTGACAGGGCTGGGAAATGGCTACACCTTC
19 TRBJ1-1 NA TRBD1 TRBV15 CATSRDGRGTGSMNTEAFF TGTGCCACCAGCAGAGATGGGAGAGGGACAGGGTCTATGAACACTGAAGCTTTCTTT
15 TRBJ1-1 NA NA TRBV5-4 CASSLMTGSNTEAFF TGTGCCAGCAGCTTGATGACAGGCTCGAACACTGAAGCTTTCTTT
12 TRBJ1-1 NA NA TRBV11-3 CASSAQGTEAFF TGTGCCAGCAGCGCGCAGGGGACTGAAGCTTTCTTT
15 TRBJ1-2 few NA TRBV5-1 CASSWSRRSIYGYTF TGCGCCAGCAGCTGGTCCCGACGGAGCATCTATGGCTACACCTTC
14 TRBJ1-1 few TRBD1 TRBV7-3 CASSPTGVFTEAFF TGTGCCAGCAGTCCCACAGGGGTCTTCACTGAAGCTTTCTTT
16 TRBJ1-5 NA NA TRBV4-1 CASSQGSNRPGGPQHF TGCGCCAGCAGCCAAGGATCGAACAGACCCGGCGGGCCCCAGCATTTT
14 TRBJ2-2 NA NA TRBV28 CASRGERPTGELFF TGTGCCAGCAGGGGGGAGCGGCCCACCGGGGAGCTGTTTTTT
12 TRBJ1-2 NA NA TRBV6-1 CASSGWDHGYTF TGTGCCAGCAGTGGTTGGGATCATGGCTACACCTTC
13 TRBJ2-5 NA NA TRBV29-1 CSVRGAHQETQYF TGCAGCGTCCGAGGGGCACACCAAGAGACCCAGTACTTC
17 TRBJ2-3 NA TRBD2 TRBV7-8 CASSPLRLAGNTDTQYF TGTGCCAGCAGCCCTCTCCGACTAGCGGGCAACACAGATACGCAGTATTTT
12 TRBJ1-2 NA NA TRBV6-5 CASSSGQYGYTF TGTGCCAGCTCTTCAGGACAGTATGGCTACACCTTC
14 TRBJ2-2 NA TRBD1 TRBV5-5 CASSFGQGNGELFF TGTGCCAGCAGCTTTGGACAGGGGAACGGGGAGCTGTTTTTT
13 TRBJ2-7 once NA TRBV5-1 CASSLSRFYEQYF TGCGCCAGCAGCTTGTCTAGGTTCTACGAGCAGTACTTC
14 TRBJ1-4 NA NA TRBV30 CAFNRLTTNEKLFF TGTGCCTTCAACAGGCTCACAACTAATGAAAAACTGTTTTTT
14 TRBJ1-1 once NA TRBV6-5 CASSYQSANTEAFF TGTGCCAGCAGTTATCAATCAGCGAACACTGAAGCTTTCTTT
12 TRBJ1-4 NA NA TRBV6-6 CASSYPAEKLFF TGTGCCAGCAGTTACCCCGCCGAAAAACTGTTTTTT
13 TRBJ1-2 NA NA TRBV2 CASSDRVTSGYTF TGTGCCAGCAGTGACAGGGTTACATCTGGCTACACCTTC
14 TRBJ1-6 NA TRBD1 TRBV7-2 CASSKGQGNRALHF TGTGCCAGCAGCAAGGGACAGGGGAATCGGGCCCTCCACTTT
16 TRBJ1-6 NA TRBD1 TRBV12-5 CASGFTTGGPPPSLHF TGTGCTAGTGGTTTCACCACAGGGGGCCCTCCCCCTTCCCTCCACTTT
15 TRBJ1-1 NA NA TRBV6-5 CASSQDRPGNTEAFF TGTGCCAGCAGTCAGGACCGGCCGGGAAACACTGAAGCTTTCTTT
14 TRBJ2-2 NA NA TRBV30 CAWSVLGGSGELFF TGTGCCTGGAGTGTGCTGGGGGGCTCCGGGGAGCTGTTTTTT
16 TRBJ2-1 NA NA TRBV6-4 CASSLQGGISGNEQFF TGTGCCAGCTCCCTCCAGGGGGGCATTAGCGGCAATGAGCAGTTCTTC
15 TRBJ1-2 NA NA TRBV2 CASSDPRTTNYGYTF TGTGCCAGCAGTGACCCCCGGACAACTAACTATGGCTACACCTTC
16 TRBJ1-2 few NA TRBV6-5 CASSYSFTGQIYGYTF TGTGCCAGCAGTTACTCCTTCACGGGGCAGATCTATGGCTACACCTTC
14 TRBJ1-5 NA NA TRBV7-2 CASSLGPNNQPQHF TGTGCCAGCAGCTTGGGTCCGAACAATCAGCCCCAGCATTTT
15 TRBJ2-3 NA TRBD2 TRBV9 CASSALTSGRDTQYF TGTGCCAGCAGCGCCCTAACTAGCGGCAGGGATACGCAGTATTTT
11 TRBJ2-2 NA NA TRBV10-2 CASSAPGELFF TGCGCCAGCAGTGCACCCGGGGAGCTGTTTTTT
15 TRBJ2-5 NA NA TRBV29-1 CSVDPGGALQETQYF TGCAGCGTTGACCCTGGGGGGGCCCTACAAGAGACCCAGTACTTC
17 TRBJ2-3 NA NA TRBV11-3 CASSLDSRWRGTDTQYF TGTGCCAGCAGCTTAGACTCGCGCTGGAGGGGCACAGATACGCAGTATTTT